This TCR beta chain was obtained from a study of T cell responses to AZD1222 COVID-19 vaccine. Background on the study: Both about-4-week and about-12-week second-dose recipients were combined. Study results and limitations: The donor cohort was predominantly white British with a female majority, and clonal diversity may have been underestimated.

The method was immunoSEQ multiplex PCR; TCRdb's version includes in-frame clones alone and lacks a portion of them. The repertoire has fewer than 130,000 clones, around 94% of them found once; the top ten carry under 2.5%. With regard to this clone: No antigen is known for it.

This TCR was recovered from an adult in good health. The starting material was peripheral blood, obtained on day 0 of AZD1222 vaccination.

CDR3 nucleotides: TGCGCCAGCAACGACGGGACTCATAATTCACCCCTCCACTTT. This sequence encodes CASNDGTHNSPLHF. The chain is built from TRBV5-1 and TRBJ1-6, with D perhaps TRBD1 (5 bases). The V end was cut by 6 bases, the J end by 5 bases, with 12 bases between. Per the germline V gene, CDR1 is SGHRS and CDR2 is YFSETQ. The CDR3 runs to 14 residues.